This T cell receptor beta chain was captured by sequencing in a study of blood T cell repertoires in COVID-19. Study overall: Material from acute and convalescent COVID-19 was sourced from the United States, Italy and Spain. From T cells, B-cell-depleted T cells, or PBMCs came the material, which was cDNA or gDNA.

The CDR3 runs 13 residues. The V and J ends lost 5 bases and 9 bases respectively, with 14 bases between them. The V gene's germline CDR1 is KGHDR and CDR2 SFDVKD. In the source study's methods: Nucleated cell counts were estimated from reference gene primer amplification. The method was immunoSEQ multiplex PCR; TCRdb's version includes in-frame clones alone and lacks a portion of them. Clone size and the V and J calls come from that table; the DNA yielded D and trimming. The sample holds fewer than 250,000 clones, roughly 86% seen once. The sequence was obtained from a woman aged 40 to 55 with acute or convalescent COVID-19. The sequenced material came from peripheral blood. This chain uses TRBV24-1 with TRBJ2-3; weak D call: TRBD2 (5 bases). The CDR3 DNA follows: TGTGCCACCAGTGGGACTCCCTTTGAGACGCAGTATTTT. Translated: CATSGTPFETQYF.